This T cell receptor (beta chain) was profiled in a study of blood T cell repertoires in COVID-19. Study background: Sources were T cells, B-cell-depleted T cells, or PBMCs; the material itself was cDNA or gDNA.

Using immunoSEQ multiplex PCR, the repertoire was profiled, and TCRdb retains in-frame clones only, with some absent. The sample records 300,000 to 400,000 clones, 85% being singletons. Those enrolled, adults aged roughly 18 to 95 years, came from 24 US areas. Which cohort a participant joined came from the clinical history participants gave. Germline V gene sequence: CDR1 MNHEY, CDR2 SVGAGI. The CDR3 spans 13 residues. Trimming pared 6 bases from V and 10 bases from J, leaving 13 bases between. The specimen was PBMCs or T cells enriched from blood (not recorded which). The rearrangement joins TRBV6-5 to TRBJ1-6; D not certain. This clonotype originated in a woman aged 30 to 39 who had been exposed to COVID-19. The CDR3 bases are TGTGCCAGCAGCCCCAGTTCGGAGTCACCCCTCCACTTT. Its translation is CASSPSSESPLHF.